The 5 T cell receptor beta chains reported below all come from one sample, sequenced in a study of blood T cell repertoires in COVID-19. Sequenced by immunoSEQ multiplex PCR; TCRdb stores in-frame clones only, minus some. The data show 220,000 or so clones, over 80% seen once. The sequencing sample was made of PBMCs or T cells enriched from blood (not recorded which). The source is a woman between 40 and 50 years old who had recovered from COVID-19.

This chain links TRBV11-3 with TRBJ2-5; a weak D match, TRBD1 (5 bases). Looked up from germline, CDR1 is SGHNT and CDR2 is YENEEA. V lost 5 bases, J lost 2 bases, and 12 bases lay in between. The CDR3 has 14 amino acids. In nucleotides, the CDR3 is TGTGCCAGCAGCCTAGGGGTCGGGCAAGAGACCCAGTACTTC. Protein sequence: CASSLGVGQETQYF.

CDR3 in DNA: TGTGCCTGGAGTGCAGGGGATTCACCCCTCCACTTT. Translated, it gives CAWSAGDSPLHF. This chain joins TRBV30 and TRBJ1-6, with a possible D match to TRBD1 (6 bases). Trimming took off 1 base at V and 8 bases at J, with 6 bases between the two ends. This CDR3 region has 12 residues. Germline-derived CDR1 and CDR2 are GTSNPN and SVGIG (reference sequence).

CDR3 in amino acids: CASSPGGVANTEAFF. The DNA for the CDR3 is TGTGCCAGCAGCCCTGGGGGGGTCGCGAACACTGAAGCTTTCTTT. The chain combines TRBV4-2 with TRBJ1-1, with TRBD1 as a possible D gene (5 bases). Germline V gene data show CDR1 as LGHNA and CDR2 as YNFKEQ. There are 15 residues in the CDR3. The V end was cut by 4 bases, the J end by 1 base, with 13 bases between.

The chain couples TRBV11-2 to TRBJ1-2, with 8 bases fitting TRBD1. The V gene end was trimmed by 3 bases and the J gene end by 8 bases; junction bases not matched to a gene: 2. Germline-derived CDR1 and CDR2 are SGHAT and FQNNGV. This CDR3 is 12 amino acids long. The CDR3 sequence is CASSFPGGGYTF. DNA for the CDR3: TGTGCCAGCAGCTTCCCAGGGGGCGGCTACACCTTC.

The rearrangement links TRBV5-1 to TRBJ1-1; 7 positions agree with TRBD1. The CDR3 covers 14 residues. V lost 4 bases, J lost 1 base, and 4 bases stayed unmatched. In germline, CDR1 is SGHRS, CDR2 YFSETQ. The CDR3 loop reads CASSATGPNTEAFF. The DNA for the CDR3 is TGCGCCAGCAGCGCGACAGGGCCGAACACTGAAGCTTTCTTT.